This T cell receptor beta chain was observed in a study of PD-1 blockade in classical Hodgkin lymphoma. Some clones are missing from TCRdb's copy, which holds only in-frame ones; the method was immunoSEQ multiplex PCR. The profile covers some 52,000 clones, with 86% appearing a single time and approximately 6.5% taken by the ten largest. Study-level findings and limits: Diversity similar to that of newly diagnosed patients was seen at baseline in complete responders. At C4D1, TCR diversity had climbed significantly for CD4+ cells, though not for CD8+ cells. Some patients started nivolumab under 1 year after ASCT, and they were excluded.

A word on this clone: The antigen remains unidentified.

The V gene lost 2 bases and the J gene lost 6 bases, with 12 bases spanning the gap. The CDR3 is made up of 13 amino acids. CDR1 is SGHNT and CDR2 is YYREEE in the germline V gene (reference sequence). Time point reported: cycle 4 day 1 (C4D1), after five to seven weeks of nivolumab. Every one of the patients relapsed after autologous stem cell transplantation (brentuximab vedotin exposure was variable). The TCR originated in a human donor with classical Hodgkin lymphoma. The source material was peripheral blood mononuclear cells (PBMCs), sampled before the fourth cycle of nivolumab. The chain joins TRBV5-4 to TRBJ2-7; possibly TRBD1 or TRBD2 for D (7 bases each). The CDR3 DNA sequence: TGTGCCAGCAGCTTTCAGGGGGGGGGCGAGCAGTACTTC. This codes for CASSFQGGGEQYF.